This TCR beta chain was retrieved from a study of blood T cell repertoires in COVID-19 (dated by TCRdb to 2020 to 2021). The study in broad terms: Samples from collaborators originated in the United States, Italy and Spain and spanned both the acute and convalescent phases of COVID-19. The material from the prospective study consisted of cDNA or gDNA derived from T cells, B-cell-depleted T cells, or PBMCs. The dataset comprised deeply sampled blood TCRbeta repertoires from subjects exposed to, actively infected with, or recovered from COVID-19. The repertoires were released in a freely available public database intended as a resource for research on the immune response to SARS-CoV-2. The samples were drawn from the first 160 participants of the ongoing ImmuneRACE study and from 950 to 1,500 subjects provided by 6 global collaborators. The sample metadata nearly always contained a de-identified subject ID, COVID-19 status, age in years and sex. Where available, HLA class I and class II types were obtained from metadata supplied by the sample provider rather than from assay-based typing. Overall study results and their limits: How much clinical and demographic metadata was included differed by source and by participant, and the metadata was provided uncurated.

The trim is 7 bases for V and 0 bases for J, with a gap of 14 bases between the germline ends. According to the germline V gene, CDR1 reads KGHDR and CDR2 reads SFDVKD. Reading from cysteine to phenylalanine, the CDR3 counts 15 amino acids. Only CDR3 DNA remains: 45 bases, in frame from the first base. In the case of this clone: Its antigen is currently not known. Base-call qualities are not available, and no considerably larger clone is one nucleotide away.

TCRbeta CDR3 regions were amplified from genomic DNA by means of the immunoSEQ Assay, a bias-controlled multiplex PCR. Per the authors' processing: Within the assay, amplification of reference gene primers was used to estimate how many nucleated cells each sample contained. To quantify the absolute abundance of each unique TCRbeta CDR3 rearrangement, sequence reads were collapsed and filtered. For each sample, productive Simpson clonality was calculated as the square root of Simpson's diversity index over productive rearrangements. Drawn from immuneACCESS, this table holds only the in-frame rearrangements with V and J called that TCRdb kept. Clones are partly lost; checked studies trace under half to an unresolved V gene and leave the rest unexplained. V and J calls and clone size follow that table, whereas D and trimming were derived from the DNA. The sample includes roughly 160,000 clones, with 84% observed a single time. The ten top clones hold roughly 12% of the sample.

In the prospective study, participants were roughly 18 to 95 years old, resided in 25 or so geographic areas of the United States, and were enrolled through a virtual design. Cohort assignment in the prospective study relied on participant-reported clinical history from a screening survey and a study questionnaire. For ImmuneRACE Cohort 3, a participant was defined as recovered based on two consecutive negative NP/OP PCR tests, clearance by a healthcare professional, or resolution of symptoms. In the prospective study, mobile phlebotomists collected whole blood, serum and a nasopharyngeal or oropharyngeal swab from each participant. Participants in the prospective study had the option to provide additional blood draws and questionnaires over an approximately 2-month period. Prospective study blood samples were shipped either frozen or at room temperature before DNA extraction.

Sequences were obtained from PBMCs or T cells enriched from blood (not recorded which). The chain couples TRBV24-1 to TRBJ1-1; the D gene is perhaps TRBD1, on 6 matching bases. The sequence came from a man aged 45-60 years who had recovered from COVID-19. The DNA sequence reads TGTGCCACCAGACCGACAGGTCTGCTGAACACTGAAGCTTTCTTT. Its translation is CATRPTGLLNTEAFF.